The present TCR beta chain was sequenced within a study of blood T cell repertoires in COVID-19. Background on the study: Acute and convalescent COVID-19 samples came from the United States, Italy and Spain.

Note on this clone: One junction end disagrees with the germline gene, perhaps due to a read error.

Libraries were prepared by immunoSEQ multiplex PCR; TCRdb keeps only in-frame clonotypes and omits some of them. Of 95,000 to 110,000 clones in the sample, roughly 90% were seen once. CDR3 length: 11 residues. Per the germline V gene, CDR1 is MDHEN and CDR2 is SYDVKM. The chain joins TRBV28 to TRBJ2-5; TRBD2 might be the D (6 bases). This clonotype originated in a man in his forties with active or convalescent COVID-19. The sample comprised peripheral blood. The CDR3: CASSPGGPRDF. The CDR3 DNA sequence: TGTGCCAGCAGTCCCGGGGGACCGAGGGACTTC.